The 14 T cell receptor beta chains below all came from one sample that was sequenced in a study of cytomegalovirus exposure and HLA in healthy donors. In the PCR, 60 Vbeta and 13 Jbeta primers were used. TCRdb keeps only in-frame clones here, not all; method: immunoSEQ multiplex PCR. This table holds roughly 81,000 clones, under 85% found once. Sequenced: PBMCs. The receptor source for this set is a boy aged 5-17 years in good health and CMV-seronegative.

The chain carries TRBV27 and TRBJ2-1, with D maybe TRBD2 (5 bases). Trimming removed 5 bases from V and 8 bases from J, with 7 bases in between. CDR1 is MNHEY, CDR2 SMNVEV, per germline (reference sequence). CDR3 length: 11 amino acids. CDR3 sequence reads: CASSTRDEQFF. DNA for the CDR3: TGTGCCAGCAGTACGAGGGATGAGCAGTTCTTC.

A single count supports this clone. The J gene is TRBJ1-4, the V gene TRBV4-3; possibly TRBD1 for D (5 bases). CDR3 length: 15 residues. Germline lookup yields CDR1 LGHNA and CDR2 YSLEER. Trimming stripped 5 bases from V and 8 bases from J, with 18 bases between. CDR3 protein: CASSDRQGPGEKLFF. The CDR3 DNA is TGCGCCAGCAGCGACCGCCAGGGCCCTGGGGAAAAACTGTTTTTT.

As DNA, the CDR3 is TGTGCCAGCAGCCATAGCCTTGCGGGAGTTGGAGAGCAGTACTTC. Amino acids: CASSHSLAGVGEQYF. This chain joins TRBV14 and TRBJ2-7, with 7 bases that match TRBD2. CDR3 size: 15 residues. V dropped 3 bases and J dropped 7; count of bases not matched to a gene: 12. Germline lookup yields CDR1 SGHDN and CDR2 FVKESK.

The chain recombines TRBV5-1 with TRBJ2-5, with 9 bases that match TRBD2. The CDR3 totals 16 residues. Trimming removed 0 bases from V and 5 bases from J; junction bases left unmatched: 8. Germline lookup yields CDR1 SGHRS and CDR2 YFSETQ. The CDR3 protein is CASSLAGREGLETQYF. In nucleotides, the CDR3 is TGCGCCAGCAGCTTGGCTGGGCGGGAGGGCCTGGAGACCCAGTACTTC.

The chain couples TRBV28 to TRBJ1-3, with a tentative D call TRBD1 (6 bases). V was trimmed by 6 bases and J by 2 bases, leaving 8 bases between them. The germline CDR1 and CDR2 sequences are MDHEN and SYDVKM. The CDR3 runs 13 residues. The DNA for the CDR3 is TGTGCCAGCAGGGACAGCACTGGAAACACCATATATTTT. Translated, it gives CASRDSTGNTIYF.

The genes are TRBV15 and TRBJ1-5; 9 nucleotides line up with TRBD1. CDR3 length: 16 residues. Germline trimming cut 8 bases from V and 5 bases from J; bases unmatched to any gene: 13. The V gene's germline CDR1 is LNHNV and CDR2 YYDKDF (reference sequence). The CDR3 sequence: CATAKDRGDSYQPQHF. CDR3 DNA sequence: TGTGCCACCGCAAAGGACAGGGGAGATTCTTATCAGCCCCAGCATTTT.

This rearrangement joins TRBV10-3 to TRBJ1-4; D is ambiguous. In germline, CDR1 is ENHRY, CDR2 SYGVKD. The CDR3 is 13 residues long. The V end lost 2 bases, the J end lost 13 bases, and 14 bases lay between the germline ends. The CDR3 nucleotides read TGTGCCATCAGTGAGCCCGGGGAGGGAGCACTGTTTTTT. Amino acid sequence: CAISEPGEGALFF.

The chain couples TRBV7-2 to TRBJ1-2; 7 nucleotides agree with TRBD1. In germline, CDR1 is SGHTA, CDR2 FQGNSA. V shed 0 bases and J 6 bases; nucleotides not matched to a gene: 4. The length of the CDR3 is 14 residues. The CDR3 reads CASSLARQGDGYTF. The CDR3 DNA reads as TGTGCCAGCAGCTTAGCGAGACAGGGCGATGGCTACACCTTC.

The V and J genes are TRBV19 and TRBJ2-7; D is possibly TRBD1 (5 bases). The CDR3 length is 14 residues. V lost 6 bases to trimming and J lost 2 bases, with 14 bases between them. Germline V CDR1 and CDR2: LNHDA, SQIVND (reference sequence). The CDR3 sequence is CASSDSLSAYEQYF. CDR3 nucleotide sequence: TGTGCCAGTAGCGACAGCCTATCGGCCTACGAGCAGTACTTC.

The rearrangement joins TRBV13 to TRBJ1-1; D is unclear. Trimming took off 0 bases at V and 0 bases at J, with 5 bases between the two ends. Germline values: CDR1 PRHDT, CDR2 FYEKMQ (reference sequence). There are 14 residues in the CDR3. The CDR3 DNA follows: TGTGCCAGCAGCTTAGGACAGATGAACACTGAAGCTTTCTTT. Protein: CASSLGQMNTEAFF.

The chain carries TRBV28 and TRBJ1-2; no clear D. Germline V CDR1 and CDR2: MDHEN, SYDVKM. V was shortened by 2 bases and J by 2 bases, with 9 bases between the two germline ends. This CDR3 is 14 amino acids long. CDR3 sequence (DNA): TGTGCCAGCAGTTTAGGGCGGGGAAACTATGGCTACACCTTC. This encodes CASSLGRGNYGYTF.

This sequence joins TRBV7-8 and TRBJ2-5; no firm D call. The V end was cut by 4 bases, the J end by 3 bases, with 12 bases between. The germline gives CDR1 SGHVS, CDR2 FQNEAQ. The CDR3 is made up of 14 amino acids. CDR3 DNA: TGTGCCAGCAGCTCCGAACCTCGAGAAGAGACCCAGTACTTC. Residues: CASSSEPREETQYF.

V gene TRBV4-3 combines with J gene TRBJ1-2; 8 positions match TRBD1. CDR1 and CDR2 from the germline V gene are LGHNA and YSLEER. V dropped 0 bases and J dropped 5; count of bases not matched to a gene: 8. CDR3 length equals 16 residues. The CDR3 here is CASSQDKAGGAYGYTF. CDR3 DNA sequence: TGCGCCAGCAGCCAAGATAAAGCAGGGGGCGCATATGGCTACACCTTC.

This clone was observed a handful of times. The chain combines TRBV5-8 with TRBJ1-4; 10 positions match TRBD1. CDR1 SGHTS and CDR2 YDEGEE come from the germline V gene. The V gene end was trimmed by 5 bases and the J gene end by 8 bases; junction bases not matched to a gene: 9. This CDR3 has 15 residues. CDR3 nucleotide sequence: TGTGCCAGCAGGGTGGGACAGGGGATAAACGAAAAACTGTTTTTT. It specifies CASRVGQGINEKLFF. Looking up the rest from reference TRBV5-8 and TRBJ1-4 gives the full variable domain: EAGVTQSPTHLIKTRGQQATLRCSPISGHTSVYWYQQALGLGLQFLLWYDEGEERNRGNFPPRFSGRQFPNYSSELNVNALELEDSALYLCASRVGQGINEKLFFGSGTQLSVL.